This T cell receptor beta chain was recorded in a study of technical replicates of blood from a few donors. Sequencing was performed with immunoSEQ multiplex PCR; in TCRdb, only in-frame clones are kept and a portion is missing. The sample has tens of thousands of clones, roughly 96% seen once. Germline V lookup: CDR1 MGHRA, CDR2 YSYEKL. Trimming cost V 4 bases and J 3 bases, with 13 bases left between them. This CDR3 has 15 amino acids. The TCR originated in a human donor in good health. This chain connects TRBV4-1 to TRBJ1-5; D is unclear. Material: T cells isolated from PBMCs. As DNA, the CDR3 is TGCGCCAGCAGCCGGAATACAGCAACCAATCAGCCCCAGCATTTT. Its translation: CASSRNTATNQPQHF.